This TCR beta chain derives from a study of blood T cell repertoires in COVID-19. Study-wide background: COVID-19 samples, acute and convalescent, were from the United States, Italy and Spain.

The CDR3 runs to 20 residues. CDR1 and CDR2 from the germline V gene are MGHRA and YSYEKL. The V segment lost 2 bases and the J segment 2 bases; nucleotides outside the gene matches: 14. Study processing details: Nucleated cell number was recorded as an estimate derived from reference gene primer amplification. Clones were sequenced by immunoSEQ multiplex PCR, and TCRdb holds only the in-frame ones, with some missing. V and J calls and clone size come straight from that table; D and trimming were deduced from the DNA. The table lists fewer than 70,000 clones, 80% to 85% of them singletons, with 7.5% to 9% in the top ten.

The TCR comes from a middle-aged man with active COVID-19. This chain links TRBV4-1 with TRBJ2-7; 14 nucleotides align to TRBD2. Sequencing was carried out using peripheral blood. The DNA for the CDR3 is TGCGCCAGCAGCCAAAAACAAGGGGGACTAGCGGGGGTACGTACCTACGAGCAGTACTTC. The encoded protein is CASSQKQGGLAGVRTYEQYF.